This TCR beta chain was captured by sequencing in a study of T cells after yellow fever vaccination. One entry per CDR3 protein results from TCRdb running MiXCR on the 5' RACE reads. The sample lists 230,000 or so distinct CDR3 sequences; about 7% were seen once. Germline V gives CDR1 SGHRS, CDR2 YFSETQ. The CDR3 extends over 14 amino acids. V lost 1 base and J lost 1, with 8 bases in between. Concerning this clonotype: Antigen unknown.

Study-wide points: A limited proportion of clonotypes was detected within both the CD4 and CD8 compartments.

The source of this sequence is a man aged 25 to 40 who received the YFV17D yellow fever vaccine. Sequencing was performed on CD4+ T cells sorted from PBMCs, taken on the day of the yellow fever booster vaccination. The genes are TRBV5-1 and TRBJ1-1, with a possible D match to TRBD1 (5 bases). The CDR3 spells CASSLLDTNTEAFF. In DNA form, the CDR3 reads TGCGCCAGCAGCTTGCTGGACACGAACACTGAAGCTTTCTTT.